These 18 T cell receptor beta chains originate from one sample sequenced in a study of cytotoxic CD8 clonotypes in ibrutinib-treated CLL. Generated by immunoSEQ multiplex PCR, the TCRdb table keeps only in-frame clones and is missing some. Among about 120,000 clones listed, 58% were seen once. The sample consisted of PBMCs, taken after 24 months of ibrutinib treatment. The source of these receptors is a human donor with chronic lymphocytic leukemia.

This clone has just one count. V is TRBV29-1 and J is TRBJ1-1; TRBD1 aligns across 7 bases. V lost 4 bases and J lost 7; bases outside the gene matches: 9. This CDR3 contains 13 residues. Germline V lookup: CDR1 SQVTM, CDR2 ANQGSEA. CDR3 coding DNA: TGCAGCGTTGCGACAGGGAAGCGGGGTGAAGCTTTCTTT. The encoded protein is CSVATGKRGEAFF.

The J gene is TRBJ2-7, the V gene TRBV7-2, with 7 bases matching TRBD1. The CDR3 runs 13 residues. Unmatched junction bases numbered 3, after V lost 6 bases and J lost 1 base. Per the germline V gene, CDR1 is SGHTA and CDR2 is FQGNSA. The CDR3 reads CASRPTGSYEQYF. The CDR3 coding sequence is TGTGCCAGCAGACCGACAGGGTCCTACGAGCAGTACTTC.

This rearrangement joins TRBV6-5 to TRBJ1-5; 9 positions agree with TRBD1. The CDR3 is made up of 13 amino acids. Germline lookup yields CDR1 MNHEY and CDR2 SVGAGI. Trimming cost V 9 bases and J 4 bases; bases outside gene matches: 4. CDR3 DNA: TGTGCCAGTCGACAGGGGGTTAATCAGCCCCAGCATTTT. Translated, it gives CASRQGVNQPQHF.

This clone was seen a single time. The rearrangement joins TRBV7-8 to TRBJ1-3; unclear D gene. The CDR3 runs 13 residues. Germline V gene sequence: CDR1 SGHVS, CDR2 FQNEAQ. Trimming stripped 5 bases from V and 0 bases from J, with 5 bases between. The CDR3: CASSHSSGNTIYF. The CDR3 DNA reads as TGTGCCAGCAGCCATAGCTCTGGAAACACCATATATTTT.

This clone came up many times. Within the sample, other DNA sequences also encode this same CDR3. The rearrangement links TRBV6-5 to TRBJ1-1; D is perhaps TRBD1 (5 bases). Trimming shortened V by 3 bases and J by 1 base, and 9 bases separated the two germline ends. This CDR3 comprises 14 residues. CDR1 MNHEY and CDR2 SVGAGI come from the germline V gene. CDR3 sequence reads: CASSYGGSNTEAFF. Here the CDR3 DNA reads TGTGCCAGCAGTTATGGGGGATCGAACACTGAAGCTTTCTTT.

The chain is built from TRBV7-2 and TRBJ1-1, with D possibly being TRBD1 (5 bases). This CDR3 has 17 amino acids. Trimming cost V 1 base and J 3 bases, with 18 bases left between them. Germline V gene lookup returns CDR1 SGHTA and CDR2 FQGNSA. DNA of the CDR3: TGTGCCAGCAGCTTAGTTGGTAATCGGCGGGGGGACACTGAAGCTTTCTTT. This translates into CASSLVGNRRGDTEAFF.

CDR3 loop: CASSSPGLADNEQFF. DNA of the CDR3: TGTGCCAGCAGCTCCCCGGGACTAGCCGACAATGAGCAGTTCTTC. The chain uses TRBV7-3 and TRBJ2-1; 9 bases align to TRBD2. The CDR3 is 15 amino acids. The germline V gene encodes CDR1 SGHTA and CDR2 FQGTGA. J was trimmed by 5 bases and V by 4 bases; bases with no gene match: 6.

This clone was counted a few times. This chain connects TRBV7-3 to TRBJ2-7; no firm D call. This CDR3 spans 15 amino acids. From germline, CDR1 is SGHTA and CDR2 FQGTGA. Trimming shortened V by 0 bases and J by 2 bases, and 11 bases separated the two germline ends. CDR3 residues: CASSLTGSPTYEQYF. In DNA, the CDR3 is TGTGCCAGCAGCTTAACGGGGTCCCCTACCTACGAGCAGTACTTC. Together with reference TRBV7-3 and TRBJ2-7, the CDR3 gives the full variable domain: GAGVSQTPSNKVTEKGKYVELRCDPISGHTALYWYRQSLGQGPEFLIYFQGTGAADDSGLPNDRFFAVRPEGSVSTLKIQRTERGDSAVYLCASSLTGSPTYEQYFGPGTRLTVT.

The rearrangement uses TRBV29-1 and TRBJ1-3; 7 nucleotides align to TRBD1. Germline CDR1 reads SQVTM; CDR2 reads ANQGSEA. V was clipped by 4 bases and J by 0 bases; unmatched bases: 3. CDR3 length equals 14 residues. The CDR3 here is CSVVGDSSGNTIYF. CDR3 nucleotides: TGCAGCGTTGTGGGGGACAGCTCTGGAAACACCATATATTTT.

In DNA form, the CDR3 reads TGTGCCAGCAGCTCCGTCGGAGGAGGGGTCTATGGCTACACCTTC. It codes for CASSSVGGGVYGYTF. V and J are TRBV7-9 and TRBJ1-2; D might be TRBD1 (5 bases). The CDR3 is 15 residues long. V was pared by 4 bases and J by 4 bases, with 16 bases between. The germline V gene has CDR1 SEHNR and CDR2 FQNEAQ (reference sequence).

This clone appeared once. The chain has TRBV9 and TRBJ2-2; D is undetermined. Germline V lookup: CDR1 SGDLS, CDR2 YYNGEE. The CDR3 runs to 13 residues. The V end lost 6 bases, the J end lost 8 bases, and 14 bases lay between the germline ends. The CDR3 here is CASTGSKEGELFF. As DNA, the CDR3 is TGTGCCAGCACCGGGTCCAAGGAAGGGGAGCTGTTTTTT. Filled out from reference TRBV9 and TRBJ2-2, the complete variable domain reads DSGVTQTPKHLITATGQRVTLRCSPRSGDLSVYWYQQSLDQGLQFLIQYYNGEERAKGNILERFSAQQFPDLHSELNLSSLELGDSALYFCASTGSKEGELFFGEGSRLTVL.

Details on this clone: The sample holds other DNA sequences that translate to the same CDR3. This chain connects TRBV30 to TRBJ1-6, with D hard to call. CDR3 length equals 14 residues. CDR1 and CDR2 from the germline V gene are GTSNPN and SVGIG (reference sequence). With 1 base removed from V and 0 bases from J, the gap between germline ends came to 4 bases. This CDR3 is CAWSGGSYNSPLHF. The CDR3 nucleotides are TGTGCCTGGAGTGGGGGCTCCTATAATTCACCCCTCCACTTT.

V is TRBV21-1 and J is TRBJ1-4; the D call TRBD1 from the table was never checked on the DNA. TRBV21-1 is described as a pseudogene. The CDR3 loop spans 15 amino acids. CDR3 protein: CASSPRTARNEKLFF. For the CDR3, the DNA is TGTGCCAGCAGCCCCCGGACAGCTAGGAATGAAAAACTGTTTTTT.

Many counts were recorded for this clone. This chain connects TRBV18 to TRBJ2-7; D ambiguous. V was trimmed by 7 bases and J by 0 bases, leaving 13 bases between them. The CDR3 covers 14 residues. The V gene's germline CDR1 is KGHSH and CDR2 LQKENI. Here the CDR3 reads CASLPTGASYEQYF. The CDR3 bases are TGTGCCAGCTTGCCAACGGGTGCCTCCTACGAGCAGTACTTC.

V usage is TRBV28 and J usage is TRBJ1-6, with D possibly being TRBD1 (5 bases). Germline V gene sequence: CDR1 MDHEN, CDR2 SYDVKM. The CDR3 extends over 12 amino acids. V lost 3 bases and J 10 bases, leaving 7 bases between the germline ends. CDR3 bases: TGTGCCAGCAGTTTGAAGGGGTCACCCCTCCACTTT. Translating it yields CASSLKGSPLHF.

This chain links TRBV4-3 with TRBJ2-3, with D possibly TRBD1 on 6 matching bases. The CDR3 contains 15 residues. V was shortened by 2 bases and J by 2 bases, with 11 bases between the two germline ends. Germline loops: CDR1 LGHNA, CDR2 YSLEER. The CDR3 sequence is CASSQSTGITDTQYF. CDR3 DNA: TGCGCCAGCAGCCAATCGACAGGAATCACAGATACGCAGTATTTT.

The chain couples TRBV9 to TRBJ1-2; possible D gene TRBD1, 6 bases. V shed 0 bases and J shed 3 bases, with 9 bases lying between them. The CDR3 runs to 14 residues. The V gene's germline CDR1 is SGDLS and CDR2 YYNGEE. The CDR3 DNA follows: TGTGCCAGCAGCGTAGGATGGACAGACTATGGCTACACCTTC. This gives the protein CASSVGWTDYGYTF.

The rearrangement joins TRBV4-1 to TRBJ2-7; D unresolved. This CDR3 has 14 amino acids. V was shortened by 3 bases and J by 1 base, with 10 bases between the two germline ends. Per the germline V gene, CDR1 is MGHRA and CDR2 is YSYEKL. CDR3 region: CASSHGFRSYEQYF. DNA for the CDR3: TGCGCCAGCAGCCATGGGTTTCGATCCTACGAGCAGTACTTC.